The T cell receptor beta chain under discussion was sequenced for a study of cytomegalovirus exposure and HLA in healthy donors. Study outcomes and limitations: Segments of the TCR beta V type were, in most cases, productive about 87% or about 30% of the time in an earlier analysis. Per a later analysis, HLA-associated TCR beta chains showed more clonal expansion than other, equally common TCR beta chains. Reportedly, TCR beta sequences accurately predicted HLA-A and HLA-B alleles in most subjects.

On this clone itself: Its specificity is not known.

The study sampled nominally healthy donors, though unrecorded immune exposures were likely. PCR was performed using 60 Vbeta and 13 Jbeta primers. The method was immunoSEQ multiplex PCR; TCRdb's version includes in-frame clones alone and lacks a portion of them. The sample's table shows approximately 75,000 clones. Germline-derived CDR1 and CDR2 are SGHTS and YDEGEE. The CDR3 has 13 amino acids. Trimming shortened V by 0 bases and J by 1 base, and 4 bases separated the two germline ends. The specimen sequenced was PBMCs. The TCR sequence derives from a man in his forties or fifties in good health and CMV-seronegative. V gene TRBV5-8 combines with J gene TRBJ1-2; D is unclear. CDR3 nucleotide sequence: TGTGCCAGCAGCTTGGCCCATAACTATGGCTACACCTTC. Its translation: CASSLAHNYGYTF. The variable domain in full, completed from reference TRBV5-8 and TRBJ1-2, reads EAGVTQSPTHLIKTRGQQATLRCSPISGHTSVYWYQQALGLGLQFLLWYDEGEERNRGNFPPRFSGRQFPNYSSELNVNALELEDSALYLCASSLAHNYGYTFGSGTRLTVV.